The entry that follows covers one T cell receptor (beta chain) sequence. Its matching antigen is unknown. The data originate from a study of T cell responses to AZD1222 COVID-19 vaccine. General study findings and limits: Donors were mostly white British, more females; clonal diversity possibly underestimated. Unmutated variant regions are reportedly the target of nearly half of TCRs that are spike-specific. The number of AZD1222 recipients seropositive at baseline was only six. None of the repertoires were sampled until the peak T cell response had passed.

V lost 2 bases and J lost 8, with 21 bases in between. The CDR3 is 15 amino acids. The V gene's germline CDR1 is SQVTM and CDR2 ANQGSEA. The repertoire was sequenced with immunoSEQ multiplex PCR; TCRdb's copy has only in-frame clones and lacks some. The table has 200,000 or so clones, approximately 92% seen once. The V call is TRBV29-1, the J call TRBJ1-2, with TRBD1 as a possible D gene (5 bases). The sequence came from an adult in good health. The starting material was peripheral blood, obtained on day 0 of AZD1222 vaccination. Here the CDR3 reads CSVERPPSGTLGYTF. DNA for the CDR3: TGCAGCGTTGAACGTCCCCCATCAGGGACGTTAGGCTACACCTTC.